One sample yielded the 2 T cell receptor beta chains listed below, sequenced in a study of cytomegalovirus exposure and HLA in healthy donors. The PCR employed 60 Vbeta primers together with 13 Jbeta primers. The method was immunoSEQ multiplex PCR; TCRdb's version includes in-frame clones alone and lacks a portion of them. Of approximately 150,000 clones listed, more than 75% are singletons. The sequenced sample was PBMCs. The receptors shown here come from a man between 18 and 35 years old in good health and CMV-seropositive.

The chain has TRBV4-1 and TRBJ2-7; 8 positions agree with TRBD1. Trimming at V came to 5 bases and at J to 2 bases, leaving 8 bases not matched to a gene. Germline CDR1 reads MGHRA; CDR2 reads YSYEKL. The CDR3 length is 15 residues. The DNA of the CDR3 is TGCGCCAGCAGCGGGCAGGACAGGGCACCCTACGAGCAGTACTTC. Its translation: CASSGQDRAPYEQYF.

The table lists this clone with a count of one. V usage is TRBV6-1 and J usage is TRBJ1-5, with a tentative D call TRBD1 (5 bases). V was trimmed by 3 bases and J by 5 bases, leaving 17 bases between them. Per germline, CDR1 MNHNS and CDR2 SASEGT. This CDR3 has 16 amino acids. CDR3 in DNA: TGTGCCAGCAGTGACCCAGGCAGGGTAGGGCATCAGCCCCAGCATTTT. Its protein is CASSDPGRVGHQPQHF.